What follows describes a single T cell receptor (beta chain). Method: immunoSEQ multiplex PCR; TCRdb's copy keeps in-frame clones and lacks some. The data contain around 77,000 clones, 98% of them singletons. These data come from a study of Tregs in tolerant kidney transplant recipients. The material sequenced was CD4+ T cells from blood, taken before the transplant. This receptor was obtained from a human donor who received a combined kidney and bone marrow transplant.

CDR3 sequence: CASSQAGQGRVNGYTF. As DNA, the CDR3 is TGTGCCAGCAGCCAAGCGGGACAGGGACGTGTTAACGGCTACACCTTC. The genes are TRBV4-2 and TRBJ1-2; 9 bases align to TRBD1. Germline trimming cut 1 base from V and 8 bases from J; bases unmatched to any gene: 11. The CDR3 contains 16 residues. Germline V CDR1 and CDR2: LGHNA, YNFKEQ.